This T cell receptor (beta chain) was identified during a study of early T cells in non-severe SARS-CoV-2 infection. Study context: Alpha and beta chains were unpaired, from unsorted whole-blood bulk RNA.

TCRdb re-called the 5' RACE reads with MiXCR, one entry per CDR3 protein. Of more than 55,000 distinct CDR3 sequences listed, approximately 13% are singletons. This clonotype was counted only a few times. Sequencing was carried out using whole blood. This clonotype was sampled from an adult who was a healthcare worker with PCR-confirmed SARS-CoV-2 infection or an uninfected control (not recorded which).

The CDR3 is CASSQSWGTGGTEAFF. CDR3 DNA: TGTGCCAGCAGCCAAAGTTGGGGGACAGGGGGCACTGAAGCTTTCTTT. The V call is TRBV7-8, the J call TRBJ1-1; 11 nucleotides line up with TRBD1. There are 16 residues in the CDR3. In germline, CDR1 is SGHVS, CDR2 FQNEAQ. After removal of 5 bases from V and 4 bases from J, the junction contained 9 bases not matched to a gene. The complete variable domain, with remaining parts taken from reference TRBV7-8 and TRBJ1-1, reads GAGVSQSPRYKVAKRGQDVALRCDPISGHVSLFWYQQALGQGPEFLTYFQNEAQLDKSGLPSDRFFAERPEGSVSTLKIQRTQQEDSAVYLCASSQSWGTGGTEAFFGQGTRLTVV.